These 2 T cell receptor beta chains came from one sample sequenced in a study of blood T cell repertoires in COVID-19. Generated by immunoSEQ multiplex PCR, the TCRdb table keeps only in-frame clones and is missing some. The sample lists some 150,000 clones, roughly three quarters seen once, with roughly 4.3% in the top ten. The sample consisted of peripheral blood. These receptors all come from a man aged 55 to 70 with acute or convalescent COVID-19.

The genes are TRBV12-3 or TRBV12-4 and TRBJ1-4; D possibly corresponds to TRBD1 (6 bases). The CDR3 has 13 residues. V dropped 7 bases and J dropped 14 bases, with 20 bases sitting between them. CDR3 coding DNA: TGTGCCAGCACCTTGGGTCCAGGGACATTCCTGTTTTTT. Translation gives CASTLGPGTFLFF.

This chain links TRBV5-4 with TRBJ1-1; tentatively, D is TRBD1 (6 bases). CDR1 is SGHNT, CDR2 YYREEE, per germline (reference sequence). The CDR3 covers 15 residues. Trimming stripped 3 bases from V and 0 bases from J, with 12 bases between. CDR3 in amino acids: CASSSRTALNTEAFF. For the CDR3, the DNA is TGTGCCAGCAGCTCCAGGACAGCCTTGAACACTGAAGCTTTCTTT.